Sequencing of this T cell receptor (beta chain) was carried out in a study of cytomegalovirus exposure and HLA in healthy donors. This clone has just one count. Its antigen is as yet unknown. Germline-derived CDR1 and CDR2 are SGHRS and YFSETQ. Trimming removed 5 bases at V and 3 bases at J, with 14 bases between. This CDR3 spans 14 amino acids. Primers included in the PCR were 60 Vbeta and 13 Jbeta primers. Authors' processing steps: It was a later analysis that counted 75 million to 90 million unique TCR beta chains, of which some 10 million were shared. Some clones are missing from TCRdb's copy, which holds only in-frame ones; the method was immunoSEQ multiplex PCR. V and J calls and clone size come straight from that table; D and trimming were deduced from the DNA. The sample carries 100,000 to 150,000 clones, 77% recorded once. Findings and limits, study-wide: Using a false discovery rate of 0.05, a later analysis showed that 16,951 TCR beta sequences were associated with HLA alleles.

The genes are TRBV5-1 and TRBJ1-2; D gene ambiguous. Input material: PBMCs. The clonotype originates from a man in his fifties in good health and CMV-seropositive. The CDR3 DNA reads TGCGCCAGCAGGCCGACGACCGGGGACTATGGCTACACCTTC. Encoded protein: CASRPTTGDYGYTF.